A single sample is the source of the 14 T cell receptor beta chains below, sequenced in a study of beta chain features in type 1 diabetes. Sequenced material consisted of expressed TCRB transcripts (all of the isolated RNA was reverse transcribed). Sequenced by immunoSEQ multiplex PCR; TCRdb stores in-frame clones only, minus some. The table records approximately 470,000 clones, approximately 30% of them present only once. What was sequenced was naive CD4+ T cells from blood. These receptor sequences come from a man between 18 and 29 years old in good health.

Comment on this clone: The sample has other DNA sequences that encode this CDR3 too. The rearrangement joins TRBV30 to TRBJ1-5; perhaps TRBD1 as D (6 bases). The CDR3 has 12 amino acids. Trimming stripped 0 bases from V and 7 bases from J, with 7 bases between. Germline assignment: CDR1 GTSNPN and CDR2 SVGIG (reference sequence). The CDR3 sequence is CAWSVGGQPQHF. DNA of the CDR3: TGTGCCTGGAGTGTAGGGGGACAGCCCCAGCATTTT.

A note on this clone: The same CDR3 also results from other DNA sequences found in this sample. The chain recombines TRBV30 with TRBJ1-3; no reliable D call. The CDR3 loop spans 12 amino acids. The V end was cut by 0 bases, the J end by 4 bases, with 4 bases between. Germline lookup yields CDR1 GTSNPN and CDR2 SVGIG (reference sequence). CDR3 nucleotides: TGTGCCTGGAGTGTAACAGGAAACACCATATATTTT. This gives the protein CAWSVTGNTIYF. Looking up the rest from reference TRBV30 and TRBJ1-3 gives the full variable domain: SQTIHQWPATLVQPVGSPLSLECTVEGTSNPNLYWYRQAAGRGLQLLFYSVGIGQISSEVPQNLSASRPQDRQFILSSKKLLLSDSGFYLCAWSVTGNTIYFGEGSWLTVV.

The CDR3 spells CASSFGQLEQYF. CDR3 coding DNA: TGTGCCAGCAGTTTCGGACAGCTCGAGCAGTACTTC. The chain couples TRBV28 to TRBJ2-7; possibly TRBD1 for D (6 bases). V lost 3 bases, J lost 6 bases, and 9 bases lay in between. There are 12 residues in the CDR3. Germline V gene sequence: CDR1 MDHEN, CDR2 SYDVKM.

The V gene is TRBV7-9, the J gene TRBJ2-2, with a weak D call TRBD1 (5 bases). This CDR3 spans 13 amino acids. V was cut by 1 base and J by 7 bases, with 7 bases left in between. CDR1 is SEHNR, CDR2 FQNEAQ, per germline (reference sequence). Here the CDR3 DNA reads TGTGCCAGCAGCTTAGGGACATACGGGGAGCTGTTTTTT. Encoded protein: CASSLGTYGELFF.

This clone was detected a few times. The CDR3 reads CASSLGEGSGNEKLFF. The CDR3, as DNA: TGTGCCAGCAGCTTAGGAGAGGGCAGTGGCAATGAAAAACTGTTTTTT. V is TRBV7-9 and J is TRBJ1-4, with D unclear. The CDR3 consists of 16 residues. CDR1 and CDR2 from the germline V gene are SEHNR and FQNEAQ (reference sequence). With 1 base removed from V and 5 bases from J, the gap between germline ends came to 14 bases.

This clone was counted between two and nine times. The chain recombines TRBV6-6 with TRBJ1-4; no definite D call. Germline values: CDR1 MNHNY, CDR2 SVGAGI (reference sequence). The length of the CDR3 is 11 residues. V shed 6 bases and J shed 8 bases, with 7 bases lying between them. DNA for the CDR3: TGTGCCAGCAGAGGCTACGAAAAACTGTTTTTT. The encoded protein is CASRGYEKLFF.

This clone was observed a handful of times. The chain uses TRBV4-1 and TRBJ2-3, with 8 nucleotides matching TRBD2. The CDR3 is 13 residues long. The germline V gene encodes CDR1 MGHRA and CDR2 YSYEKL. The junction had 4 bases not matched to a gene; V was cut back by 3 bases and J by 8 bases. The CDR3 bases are TGCGCCAGCAGCCATGTTGGACTAGCTACGCAGTATTTT. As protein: CASSHVGLATQYF.

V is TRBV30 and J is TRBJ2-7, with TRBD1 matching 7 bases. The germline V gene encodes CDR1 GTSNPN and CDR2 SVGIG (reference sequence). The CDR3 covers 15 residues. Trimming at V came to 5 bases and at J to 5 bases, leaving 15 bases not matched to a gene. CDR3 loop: CAWGYRLGGVHEQYF. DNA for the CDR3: TGTGCCTGGGGCTATCGGCTAGGGGGCGTTCACGAGCAGTACTTC.

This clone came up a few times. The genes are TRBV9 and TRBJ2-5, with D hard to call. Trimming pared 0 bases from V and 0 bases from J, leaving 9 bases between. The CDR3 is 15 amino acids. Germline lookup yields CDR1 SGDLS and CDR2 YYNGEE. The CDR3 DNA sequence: TGTGCCAGCAGCGTAGCTCTTCGGGACCAAGAGACCCAGTACTTC. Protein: CASSVALRDQETQYF.

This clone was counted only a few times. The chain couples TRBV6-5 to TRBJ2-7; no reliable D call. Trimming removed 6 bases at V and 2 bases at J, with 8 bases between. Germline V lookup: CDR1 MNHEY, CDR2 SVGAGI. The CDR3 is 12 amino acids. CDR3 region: CASRTGTYEQYF. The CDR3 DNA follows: TGTGCCAGCAGGACTGGGACCTACGAGCAGTACTTC.

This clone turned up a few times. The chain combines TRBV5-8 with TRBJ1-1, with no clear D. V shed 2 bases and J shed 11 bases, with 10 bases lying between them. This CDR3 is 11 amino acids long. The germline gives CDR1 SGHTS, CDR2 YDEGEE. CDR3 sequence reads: CASSFTIFAFF. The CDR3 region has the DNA TGTGCCAGCAGCTTCACTATCTTTGCTTTCTTT. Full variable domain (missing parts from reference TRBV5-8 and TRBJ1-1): EAGVTQSPTHLIKTRGQQATLRCSPISGHTSVYWYQQALGLGLQFLLWYDEGEERNRGNFPPRFSGRQFPNYSSELNVNALELEDSALYLCASSFTIFAFFGQGTRLTVV.

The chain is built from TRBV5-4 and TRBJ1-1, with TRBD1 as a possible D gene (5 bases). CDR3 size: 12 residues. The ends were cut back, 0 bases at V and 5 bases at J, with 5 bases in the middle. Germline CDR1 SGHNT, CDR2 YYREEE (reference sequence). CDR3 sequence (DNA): TGTGCCAGCAGCTTGGACAGGACTGAAGCTTTCTTT. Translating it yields CASSLDRTEAFF.

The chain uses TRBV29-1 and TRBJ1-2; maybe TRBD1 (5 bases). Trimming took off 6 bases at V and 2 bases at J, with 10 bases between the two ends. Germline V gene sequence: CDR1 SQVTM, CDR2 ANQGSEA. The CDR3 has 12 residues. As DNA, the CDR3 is TGCAGCGTCTCCAAGGGGAACTATGGCTACACCTTC. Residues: CSVSKGNYGYTF.

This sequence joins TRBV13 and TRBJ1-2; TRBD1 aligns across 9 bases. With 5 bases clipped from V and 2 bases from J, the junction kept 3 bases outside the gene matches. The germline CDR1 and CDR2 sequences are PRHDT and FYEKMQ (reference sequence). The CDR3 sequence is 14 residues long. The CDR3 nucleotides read TGTGCCAGCAGCCGAGACAGGGGGAACTATGGCTACACCTTC. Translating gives CASSRDRGNYGYTF.